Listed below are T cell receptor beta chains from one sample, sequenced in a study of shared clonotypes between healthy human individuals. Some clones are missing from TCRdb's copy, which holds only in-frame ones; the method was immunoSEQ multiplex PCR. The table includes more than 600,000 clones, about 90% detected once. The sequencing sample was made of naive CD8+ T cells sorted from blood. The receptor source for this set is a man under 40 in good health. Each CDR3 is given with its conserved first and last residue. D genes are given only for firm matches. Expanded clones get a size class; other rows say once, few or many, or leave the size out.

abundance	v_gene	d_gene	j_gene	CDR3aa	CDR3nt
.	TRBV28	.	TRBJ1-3	CASRDGLGGNTIYF	TGTGCCAGCCGCGACGGGCTGGGCGGAAACACCATATATTTT
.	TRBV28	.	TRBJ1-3	CASSWGRSSGNTIYF	TGTGCCAGCAGCTGGGGCCGGTCCTCTGGAAACACCATATATTTT
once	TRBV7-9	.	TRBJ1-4	CASSLGARREKLFF	TGTGCCAGCAGCTTAGGTGCGAGACGTGAAAAACTGTTTTTT
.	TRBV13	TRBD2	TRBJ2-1	CASSFSQREGYNEQFF	TGTGCCAGCAGCTTTTCCCAGCGGGAAGGGTACAATGAGCAGTTCTTC
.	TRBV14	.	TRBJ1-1	CASSQGQVPLGAFF	TGTGCCAGCAGCCAAGGACAGGTTCCCCTTGGCGCTTTCTTT
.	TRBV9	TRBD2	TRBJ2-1	CASSLTSGAGDEQFF	TGTGCCAGCAGCCTAACTAGCGGCGCCGGGGATGAGCAGTTCTTC
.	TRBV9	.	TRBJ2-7	CASSVTAFTYEQYF	TGTGCCAGCAGCGTTACAGCCTTTACCTACGAGCAGTACTTC
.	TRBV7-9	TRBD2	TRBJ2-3	CASSGVSLTSGSPDTQYF	TGTGCCAGCAGCGGAGTTTCCCTGACTAGCGGGAGCCCAGATACGCAGTATTTT
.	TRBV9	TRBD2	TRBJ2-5	CASSPSGREETQYF	TGTGCCAGCAGCCCGAGCGGGAGGGAAGAGACCCAGTACTTC
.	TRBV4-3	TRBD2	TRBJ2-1	CASSQGGYSYNEQFF	TGCGCCAGCAGCCAGGGGGGGTACTCCTACAATGAGCAGTTCTTC
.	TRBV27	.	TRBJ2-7	CASSLSPSYEQYF	TGTGCCAGCAGTTTGTCCCCTTCCTACGAGCAGTACTTC
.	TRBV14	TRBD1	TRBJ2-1	CASSHGTGTAIYNEQFF	TGTGCCAGCAGCCACGGGACAGGGACAGCCATCTACAATGAGCAGTTCTTC
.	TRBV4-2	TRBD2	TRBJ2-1	CASSQATSGKNNEQFF	TGTGCCAGCAGCCAAGCCACTAGCGGGAAGAACAATGAGCAGTTCTTC
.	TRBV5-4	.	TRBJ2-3	CASSSGDREVGSDTQYF	TGTGCCAGCAGCTCTGGTGACAGGGAGGTAGGATCAGATACGCAGTATTTT
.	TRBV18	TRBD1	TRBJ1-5	CASSPGQTYSNQPQHF	TGTGCCAGCTCACCGGGACAGACCTATAGCAATCAGCCCCAGCATTTT
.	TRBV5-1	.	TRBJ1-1	CASSLGLGRNTEAFF	TGCGCCAGCAGCTTAGGTCTCGGCAGAAACACTGAAGCTTTCTTT
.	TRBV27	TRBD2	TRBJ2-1	CASSARTSGRNEQFF	TGTGCCAGCAGTGCCCGGACTAGCGGGAGGAATGAGCAGTTCTTC
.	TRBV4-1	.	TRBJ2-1	CASSQEFGMPEQFF	TGCGCCAGCAGCCAAGAATTTGGGATGCCTGAGCAGTTCTTC
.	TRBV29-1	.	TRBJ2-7	CSVLMAEGLYEQYF	TGCAGCGTTCTTATGGCGGAAGGCCTCTACGAGCAGTACTTC
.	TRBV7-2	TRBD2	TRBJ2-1	CASRWEGYNEQFF	TGTGCCAGCAGATGGGAGGGGTACAATGAGCAGTTCTTC
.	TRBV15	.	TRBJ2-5	CATSRENVAGETQYF	TGTGCCACCAGCAGAGAGAATGTGGCGGGAGAGACCCAGTACTTC
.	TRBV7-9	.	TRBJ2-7	CASSLSGRAYEQYF	TGTGCCAGCAGCCTTAGCGGACGCGCCTACGAGCAGTACTTC
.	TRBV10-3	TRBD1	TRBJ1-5	CAISRDRGGNQPQHF	TGTGCCATCAGCAGAGACAGGGGTGGCAATCAGCCCCAGCATTTT
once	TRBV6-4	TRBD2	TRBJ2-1	CASSEAGGYSEQFF	TGTGCCAGCAGTGAAGCGGGAGGTTACAGTGAGCAGTTCTTC
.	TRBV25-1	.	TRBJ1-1	CASSVPEGTEAFF	TGTGCCAGCAGCGTCCCTGAGGGAACTGAAGCTTTCTTT
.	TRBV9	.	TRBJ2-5	CASSVVLAPKETQYF	TGTGCCAGCAGCGTAGTTCTAGCACCAAAAGAGACCCAGTACTTC
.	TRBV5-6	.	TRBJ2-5	CASSSEPGHLLHQYF	TGTGCCAGCAGCTCCGAGCCGGGACACCTTCTTCATCAGTACTTC
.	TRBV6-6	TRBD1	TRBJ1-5	CASSYSWDREDLPQHF	TGTGCCAGCAGTTACTCGTGGGACAGGGAGGATCTGCCCCAGCATTTT
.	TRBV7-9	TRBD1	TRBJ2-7	CASSFGGQRYEQYF	TGTGCCAGCAGCTTTGGGGGACAGCGGTACGAGCAGTACTTC
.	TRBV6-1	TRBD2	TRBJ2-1	CASSGYLAGAHNEQFF	TGTGCCAGCAGTGGATACCTAGCGGGAGCCCACAATGAGCAGTTCTTC
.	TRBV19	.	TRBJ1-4	CASSSGSRDEKLFF	TGTGCCAGTAGTAGCGGGTCGCGGGATGAAAAACTGTTTTTT
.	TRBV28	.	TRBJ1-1	CASRHWQINTEAFF	TGTGCCAGCAGGCATTGGCAAATCAACACTGAAGCTTTCTTT
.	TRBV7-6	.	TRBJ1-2	CASSLGTALYGYTF	TGTGCCAGCAGCTTAGGTACAGCCCTCTATGGCTACACCTTC
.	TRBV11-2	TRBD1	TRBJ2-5	CASKEQGARETQYF	TGTGCCAGCAAAGAACAGGGGGCTCGAGAGACCCAGTACTTC
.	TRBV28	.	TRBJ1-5	CASSPKRGGINRPQHF	TGTGCCAGCAGTCCTAAGAGGGGCGGGATTAATCGGCCCCAGCATTTT